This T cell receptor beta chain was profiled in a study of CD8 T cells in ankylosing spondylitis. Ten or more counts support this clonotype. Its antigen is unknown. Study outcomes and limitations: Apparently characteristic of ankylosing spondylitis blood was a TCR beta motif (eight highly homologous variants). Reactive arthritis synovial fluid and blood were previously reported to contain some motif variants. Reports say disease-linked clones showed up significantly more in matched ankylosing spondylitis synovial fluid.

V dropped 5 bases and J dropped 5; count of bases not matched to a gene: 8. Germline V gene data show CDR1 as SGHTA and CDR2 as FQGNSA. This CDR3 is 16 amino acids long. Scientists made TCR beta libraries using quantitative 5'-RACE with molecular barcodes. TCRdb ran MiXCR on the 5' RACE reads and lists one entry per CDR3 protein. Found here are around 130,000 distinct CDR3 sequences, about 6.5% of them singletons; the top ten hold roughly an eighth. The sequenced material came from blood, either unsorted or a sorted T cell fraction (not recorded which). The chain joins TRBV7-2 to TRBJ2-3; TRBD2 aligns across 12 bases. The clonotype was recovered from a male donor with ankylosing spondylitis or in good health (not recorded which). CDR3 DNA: TGTGCCAGCAGCGTCCGACTAGCGGGAGACGGAGATACGCAGTATTTT. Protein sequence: CASSVRLAGDGDTQYF.